One and the same sample provided the 18 T cell receptor beta chains below, sequenced in a study of blood T cell repertoires in COVID-19. Repertoires were generated with immunoSEQ multiplex PCR, while TCRdb's copy carries only in-frame clones and drops some. The table has approximately 10,000 clones, approximately 80% seen once. Material for sequencing was peripheral blood. These receptors all come from a human donor in a cohort sampled during active COVID-19.

The V gene is TRBV2, the J gene TRBJ1-1; maybe TRBD1 (5 bases). The CDR3 length is 14 residues. Trimming stripped 4 bases from V and 0 bases from J, with 9 bases between. Germline CDR1 and CDR2: SNHLY and FYNNEI. CDR3 sequence: CASSGQILNTEAFF. CDR3 nucleotides: TGTGCCAGCAGTGGACAGATCCTGAACACTGAAGCTTTCTTT.

This clone appeared once. The chain is built from TRBV6-5 and TRBJ2-7, with D possibly TRBD1 on 5 matching bases. V shed 0 bases and J shed 0 bases, with 6 bases lying between them. The CDR3 is 14 residues long. Germline CDR1 reads MNHEY; CDR2 reads SVGAGI. This CDR3 reads CASSYSRVSYEQYF. DNA for the CDR3: TGTGCCAGCAGTTACTCCAGGGTCTCCTACGAGCAGTACTTC.

The chain carries TRBV2 and TRBJ2-1; 10 positions match TRBD2. After removal of 6 bases from V and 8 bases from J, the junction contained 7 bases not matched to a gene. Germline CDR1 is SNHLY and CDR2 is FYNNEI. The CDR3 contains 14 residues. This CDR3 is CASRLGLARYEQFF. The CDR3 DNA is TGTGCCAGCAGACTGGGACTAGCGAGGTATGAGCAGTTCTTC.

V gene TRBV7-2 combines with J gene TRBJ1-1; D possibly corresponds to TRBD1 (6 bases). Germline lookup yields CDR1 SGHTA and CDR2 FQGNSA. V shed 5 bases and J shed 4 bases, with 20 bases lying between them. CDR3 size: 16 residues. The CDR3 here is CASSPGGGGGGTEAFF. CDR3 in DNA: TGTGCCAGCAGCCCCGGGGGGGGCGGGGGGGGCACTGAAGCTTTCTTT.

The genes are TRBV5-4 and TRBJ2-3; 11 positions match TRBD2. The length of the CDR3 is 16 residues. Germline loops: CDR1 SGHNT, CDR2 YYREEE (reference sequence). The J segment lost 2 bases and the V segment lost 4 bases, leaving 6 bases of the junction unmatched. The CDR3 sequence is CASSGRLAGPTDTQYF. Here the CDR3 DNA reads TGTGCCAGCAGCGGGAGACTAGCGGGGCCCACAGATACGCAGTATTTT. The full variable domain, in which reference TRBV5-4 and TRBJ2-3 provide the parts outside the CDR3, is ETGVTQSPTHLIKTRGQQVTLRCSSQSGHNTVSWYQQALGQGPQFIFQYYREEENGRGNFPPRFSGLQFPNYSSELNVNALELDDSALYLCASSGRLAGPTDTQYFGPGTRLTVL.

The genes are TRBV5-1 and TRBJ2-3, with 8 bases fitting TRBD1. The CDR3 loop spans 16 amino acids. From germline, CDR1 is SGHRS and CDR2 YFSETQ. V dropped 0 bases and J dropped 6; count of bases not matched to a gene: 9. CDR3: CASSLAGTGSLDTQYF. In DNA, the CDR3 is TGCGCCAGCAGCTTGGCCGGGACAGGATCGTTGGATACGCAGTATTTT.

The chain links TRBV14 to TRBJ2-5, with 8 bases lining up with TRBD2. Germline CDR1 is SGHDN and CDR2 is FVKESK. Trimming took 1 base from V and 3 from J; bases not matched to a gene: 16. This CDR3 has 19 amino acids. The CDR3 spells CASSQAGRYLAGGEETQYF. CDR3 DNA sequence: TGTGCCAGCAGCCAAGCCGGCCGCTATCTAGCGGGCGGAGAAGAGACCCAGTACTTC.

The V and J genes are TRBV9 and TRBJ1-1; D may be TRBD1 (5 bases). This CDR3 region has 14 residues. Trimming took off 5 bases at V and 5 bases at J, with 16 bases between the two ends. Germline CDR1 reads SGDLS; CDR2 reads YYNGEE. The chain's CDR3 is CASSPEAGVTEAFF. The CDR3 DNA is TGTGCCAGCAGTCCAGAGGCGGGGGTGACTGAAGCTTTCTTT.

The rearrangement joins TRBV5-1 to TRBJ2-5; weak D call: TRBD2 (6 bases). V dropped 4 bases and J dropped 2 bases, with 15 bases sitting between them. Germline CDR1 SGHRS, CDR2 YFSETQ. This CDR3 is 15 amino acids long. CDR3 sequence reads: CASSPTLREQETQYF. In DNA form, the CDR3 reads TGCGCCAGCAGCCCCACTCTGCGGGAACAAGAGACCCAGTACTTC.

This clone was picked up one time. The chain employs TRBV4-1 and TRBJ1-2, with TRBD1 matching over 8 bases. The germline V gene has CDR1 MGHRA and CDR2 YSYEKL. V dropped 8 bases and J dropped 5; count of bases not matched to a gene: 4. The CDR3 spans 12 residues. Here the CDR3 reads CASGQGLYGYTF. DNA of the CDR3: TGCGCCAGCGGACAGGGTTTATATGGCTACACCTTC.

This clone was observed once. The rearrangement joins TRBV7-3 to TRBJ2-3, with D possibly TRBD2 on 7 matching bases. CDR3 length: 15 residues. Germline V gene sequence: CDR1 SGHTA, CDR2 FQGTGA. The V end was cut by 1 base, the J end by 6 bases, with 14 bases between. CDR3 region: CASSLKGGPWDTQYF. In DNA, the CDR3 is TGTGCCAGCAGCTTAAAGGGGGGGCCCTGGGATACGCAGTATTTT.

This clone has just one count. This chain links TRBV24-1 with TRBJ2-1, with D maybe TRBD1 (6 bases). Trimming left V 3 bases short and J 5 bases short, with 16 bases between. Per the germline V gene, CDR1 is KGHDR and CDR2 is SFDVKD. The CDR3 runs to 16 residues. The CDR3 sequence: CATSDAEGQSHNEQFF. The CDR3 DNA follows: TGTGCCACCAGTGATGCTGAAGGACAGTCCCACAATGAGCAGTTCTTC.

This chain links TRBV6-5 with TRBJ1-4; D not certain. Germline V gene lookup returns CDR1 MNHEY and CDR2 SVGAGI. The CDR3 has 13 residues. With 7 bases removed from V and 0 bases from J, the gap between germline ends came to 6 bases. CDR3 loop: CASTRATNEKLFF. The CDR3 DNA sequence: TGTGCCAGCACTCGAGCAACTAATGAAAAACTGTTTTTT.

V and J are TRBV6-6 and TRBJ2-3, with TRBD2 as a possible D gene (6 bases). The CDR3 length is 13 residues. The V gene's germline CDR1 is MNHNY and CDR2 SVGAGI (reference sequence). V shed 7 bases and J shed 1 base, with 9 bases lying between them. The CDR3, as DNA: TGTGCCAGCAACCGGGAGCGCACAGATACGCAGTATTTT. The encoded protein is CASNRERTDTQYF.

V and J are TRBV7-9 and TRBJ1-5, with D unclear. Trimming stripped 5 bases from V and 2 bases from J, with 10 bases between. The V gene's germline CDR1 is SEHNR and CDR2 FQNEAQ (reference sequence). This CDR3 has 14 residues. CDR3 nucleotide sequence: TGTGCCAGCAGCCTTGCCGGGGGCAATCAGCCCCAGCATTTT. This translates into CASSLAGGNQPQHF.

The chain is built from TRBV5-4 and TRBJ2-3; the D is unclear. This CDR3 comprises 14 residues. Germline lookup yields CDR1 SGHNT and CDR2 YYREEE (reference sequence). V was shortened by 0 bases and J by 2 bases, with 7 bases between the two germline ends. Written as DNA, the CDR3 is TGTGCCAGCAGCTTGGTGTCACTCACAGATACGCAGTATTTT. It codes for CASSLVSLTDTQYF.

This sequence joins TRBV18 and TRBJ2-7; D remains ambiguous. V was clipped by 4 bases and J by 0 bases, with 4 bases between them. The CDR3 totals 12 residues. The V gene's germline CDR1 is KGHSH and CDR2 LQKENI. The CDR3 here is CASSLSSYEQYF. DNA of the CDR3: TGTGCCAGCTCACTGAGCTCCTACGAGCAGTACTTC.

CDR3 sequence (DNA): TGCGCCAGCAGCCAACAAGCGGGGGGAATAGATACGCAGTATTTT. Translating it yields CASSQQAGGIDTQYF. This sequence joins TRBV4-3 and TRBJ2-3, with 9 positions matching TRBD2. The V gene's germline CDR1 is LGHNA and CDR2 YSLEER. This CDR3 comprises 15 residues. The V gene end was trimmed by 2 bases and the J gene end by 5 bases; junction bases not matched to a gene: 5.